This TCR beta chain appears in the sequencing data of a study of T cell responses to AZD1222 COVID-19 vaccine. Points from the study as a whole: Baseline seropositivity characterized only six AZD1222 recipients. Dominant CD4 TCR responses targeted spike regions 160-218 and 743-854. The donors showed a predominance of white British ancestry and of females, with possible underestimation of clonal diversity.

The protocol was immunoSEQ multiplex PCR, while the TCRdb copy is restricted to in-frame clones and leaves out a portion. The data show more than 150,000 clones, with 90% to 95% seen just once and 1.3% held by the top ten. V dropped 8 bases and J dropped 5; count of bases not matched to a gene: 17. Germline CDR1 reads SNHLY; CDR2 reads FYNNEI. The CDR3 is made up of 17 amino acids. A note on this clone: Its cognate antigen is unknown.

The sequence derives from an adult who received the AZD1222 COVID-19 vaccine. The chain links TRBV2 to TRBJ1-1, with 10 positions matching TRBD1. The source material was peripheral blood, sampled 28 days after the second AZD1222 dose. The CDR3 sequence is CASGPRQGAGKVTEAFF. The CDR3 nucleotides are TGTGCCAGCGGACCTCGACAGGGGGCAGGAAAAGTGACTGAAGCTTTCTTT.